What follows are 19 T cell receptor beta chains derived from one specimen sequenced in a study of regulatory T cells in long-lasting Graves disease. Researchers made TCR beta libraries by using iRepertoire HTBI primers and running Arm-PCR on CDR3 regions. TCRdb re-called the multiplex PCR reads with MiXCR, one entry per CDR3 protein. Of a few hundred thousand distinct CDR3 sequences in the sample, about 12% were seen once. Time point: newly diagnosed GD, antithyroid drugs for less than 3 months. TCR sequences were obtained from RNA taken from PBMCs. The data also belong to a second study, concerning T cells in Graves' hyperthyroidism and ophthalmopathy.

Sequencing was performed on peripheral blood mononuclear cells (PBMCs), taken at new diagnosis, from a patient treated with antithyroid drugs. The receptors stem from a woman between 18 and 29 years old with Graves disease.

Ten or more counts support this clonotype. This chain connects TRBV30 to TRBJ1-2; no firm D call. The germline V gene encodes CDR1 GTSNPN and CDR2 SVGIG (reference sequence). Deletions cut 1 base from V and 3 bases from J, with 15 bases between. This CDR3 is 15 amino acids long. The CDR3 bases are TGTGCCTGGAGTGGGACCGGGTCACGGTACTATGGCTACACCTTC. This sequence encodes CAWSGTGSRYYGYTF.

The V call is TRBV12-3 or TRBV12-4, the J call TRBJ1-2, with D unresolved. Trimming left V 5 bases short and J 5 bases short, with 21 bases between. The CDR3 is 16 amino acids. In DNA form, the CDR3 reads TGTGCCAGCAGTCGGGCCTATCGGGCGGAAACTTATGGCTACACCTTC. Amino acids: CASSRAYRAETYGYTF.

The chain carries TRBV5-5 and TRBJ2-3; no clear D gene. V was trimmed by 4 bases and J by 2 bases, leaving 11 bases between them. This CDR3 is 14 amino acids long. From germline, CDR1 is SGHKS and CDR2 YYEKEE (reference sequence). CDR3 coding DNA: TGTGCCAGCAGCCAAGGTTCCAACACAGATACGCAGTATTTT. This encodes CASSQGSNTDTQYF.

This clonotype was counted between two and nine times. A read error may explain this, as a much larger clone is one base away. The gene calls are TRBV20-1 and TRBJ1-1; the D is unclear. V was shortened by 6 bases and J by 2 bases, with 13 bases between the two germline ends. There are 13 residues in the CDR3. Germline CDR1 reads DFQATT; CDR2 reads SNEGSKA (reference sequence). The CDR3 here is CSARNSRNTEAFF. In DNA, the CDR3 is TGCAGTGCAAGGAACAGTCGTAACACTGAAGCTTTCTTT.

This clonotype occurred a few times. In DNA, the CDR3 is TGTGCCAGTAATTGGAGGGGGCGGGGCGGGGAGCTGTTTTTT. Encoded protein: CASNWRGRGGELFF. This rearrangement joins TRBV19 to TRBJ2-2, with D maybe TRBD1 (7 bases). Germline V lookup: CDR1 LNHDA, CDR2 SQIVND (reference sequence). The V and J ends lost 7 bases and 7 bases respectively, with 16 bases between them. This CDR3 region has 14 residues.

This clonotype was seen many times. CDR3 amino acids: CASSYSAGAPKTYEQYV. CDR3 DNA: TGTGCCAGCAGTTACTCTGCGGGGGCCCCGAAAACCTACGAGCAGTACGTC. V and J are TRBV6-2 or TRBV6-3 and TRBJ2-7; possible D gene TRBD2, 7 bases. The CDR3 consists of 17 residues. Germline V gene sequence: CDR1 MNHEY, CDR2 SVGEGT. V lost 0 bases and J 2 bases, leaving 17 bases between the germline ends.

Note on this clonotype: One junction end disagrees with the germline gene, perhaps due to a read error. The chain uses TRBV13 and TRBJ2-5; D uncertain. The CDR3 has 14 residues. Germline-derived CDR1 and CDR2 are PRHDT and FYEKMQ (reference sequence). The CDR3 DNA follows: TGTGCCAGCAGCTTAGGCCTGGTCCAAGAGGCCCAGTACTTC. Its translation is CASSLGLVQEAQYF. The full variable domain, completed using reference TRBV13 and TRBJ2-5, is AAGVIQSPRHLIKEKRETATLKCYPIPRHDTVYWYQQGPGQDPQFLISFYEKMQSDKGSIPDRFSAQQFSDYHSELNMSSLELGDSALYFCASSLGLVQEAQYFGPGTRLLVL.

The V and J genes are TRBV14 and TRBJ1-1; tentative D call: TRBD1 (6 bases). The germline V and J ends were trimmed by 1 base and 7 bases, with 13 bases remaining between them. The CDR3 length is 14 residues. The germline V gene has CDR1 SGHDN and CDR2 FVKESK. The CDR3 loop reads CASSQVTGAGEAFF. In DNA, the CDR3 is TGTGCCAGCAGCCAAGTCACGGGGGCCGGTGAAGCTTTCTTT.

The chain is built from TRBV7-9 and TRBJ2-3; 10 nucleotides agree with TRBD2. CDR3 length: 16 amino acids. Trimming cost V 4 bases and J 2 bases; bases outside gene matches: 6. Germline V gene sequence: CDR1 SEHNR, CDR2 FQNEAQ (reference sequence). The CDR3 nucleotides are TGTGCCAGCAGCTCCACTAGCGGGGAGAACACAGATACGCAGTATTTT. Translation gives CASSSTSGENTDTQYF.

This clonotype came up many times. V and J are TRBV6-4 and TRBJ1-1, with D uncertain. The length of the CDR3 is 15 residues. Germline CDR1 reads MRHNA; CDR2 reads SNTAGT. V was clipped by 0 bases and J by 1 base, with 9 bases between them. CDR3 sequence reads: CASSDSTGTNTEAFF. For the CDR3, the DNA is TGTGCCAGCAGTGACTCCACTGGAACGAACACTGAAGCTTTCTTT.

A few counts support this clonotype. V and J are TRBV4-1 and TRBJ1-5, with TRBD1 matching 7 bases. Unmatched junction bases numbered 6, after V lost 5 bases and J lost 2 bases. Germline CDR1 is MGHRA and CDR2 is YSYEKL. This CDR3 has 15 residues. Here the CDR3 DNA reads TGCGCCAGCAGCTTAAGGGGGCATGGCAATCAGCCCCAGCATTTT. This gives the protein CASSLRGHGNQPQHF.

Ten or more counts support this clonotype. The rearrangement uses TRBV6-1 and TRBJ2-2; a possible D gene is TRBD1 (6 bases). Germline CDR1 reads MNHNS; CDR2 reads SASEGT. Trimming took 6 bases from V and 5 from J, leaving 13 bases between them. The CDR3 is 14 residues long. The CDR3: CASREPRGTGELFF. The CDR3 DNA sequence: TGTGCCAGCAGGGAACCCAGGGGAACCGGGGAGCTGTTTTTT.

This clonotype showed up many times. The chain recombines TRBV11-2 with TRBJ1-1; D not resolved. This CDR3 region has 12 residues. The germline gives CDR1 SGHAT, CDR2 FQNNGV. The ends were cut back, 5 bases at V and 3 bases at J, with 7 bases in the middle. Here the CDR3 reads CASSRRDTEAFF. The CDR3 region has the DNA TGTGCCAGCAGCCGGCGGGACACTGAAGCTTTCTTT.

The table lists this clonotype with many counts. The J gene is TRBJ2-1, the V gene TRBV7-9; 7 bases are a match to TRBD2. This CDR3 has 14 residues. Germline CDR1 and CDR2: SEHNR and FQNEAQ (reference sequence). The V gene end was trimmed by 5 bases and the J gene end by 15 bases; junction bases not matched to a gene: 16. The DNA of the CDR3 is TGTGCCAGCAGCGCCAAGGACGGGAGGACCCTTTCGTTCTTC. This sequence encodes CASSAKDGRTLSFF. The full variable domain, completed using reference TRBV7-9 and TRBJ2-1, is DTGVSQNPRHKITKRGQNVTFRCDPISEHNRLYWYRQTLGQGPEFLTYFQNEAQLEKSRLLSDRFSAERPKGSFSTLEIQRTEQGDSAMYLCASSAKDGRTLSFFGPGTRLTVL.

About this clonotype itself: Germline and junction disagree at one end, which may indicate a read error. V gene TRBV7-2 combines with J gene TRBJ1-4, with 10 nucleotides matching TRBD1. CDR1 is SGHTA, CDR2 FQGNSA, per germline. The length of the CDR3 is 16 residues. The CDR3 DNA reads as TGTGCCAGCAGCTTAGGATACGGACAGGGGGATGAAAAACTGCTTTTT. It yields the protein CASSLGYGQGDEKLLF.

This clonotype was detected a few times. The CDR3 nucleotides read TGCAATGCCCCAAGGACCCCCTACAATGAGCAGTTCTTC. This translates into CNAPRTPYNEQFF. The J gene is TRBJ2-1, the V gene TRBV20-1; no definite D call. This CDR3 has 13 residues. Germline CDR1 is DFQATT and CDR2 is SNEGSKA (reference sequence).

This clonotype has ten or more counts. The J gene is TRBJ2-1, the V gene TRBV6-1; D is perhaps TRBD2 (5 bases). The CDR3 length is 15 residues. Trimming removed 6 bases from V and 4 bases from J, with 16 bases in between. The germline gives CDR1 MNHNS, CDR2 SASEGT. The CDR3 DNA follows: TGTGCCAGCAGGGCCTCAACCGGGGAATACAATGAGCAGTTCTTC. Translation gives CASRASTGEYNEQFF.

This clonotype appeared many times. The chain joins TRBV12-3 or TRBV12-4 to TRBJ1-5; D is ambiguous. With 3 bases removed from V and 4 bases from J, the gap between germline ends came to 10 bases. There are 14 residues in the CDR3. CDR3: CASSFGQSNQPQHF. CDR3 bases: TGTGCCAGCAGTTTCGGGCAGTCAAATCAGCCCCAGCATTTT.

V and J are TRBV7-8 and TRBJ2-3; the match to TRBD2 covers 13 bases. This CDR3 is 18 amino acids long. The germline CDR1 and CDR2 sequences are SGHVS and FQNEAQ. V shed 5 bases, J shed 3 bases, and the junction held 11 bases outside the gene matches. The CDR3 DNA reads as TGTGCCAGCAGCGACGGGACTAGCGGGAAGAGGGGGACAGATACGCAGTATTTT. Its translation: CASSDGTSGKRGTDTQYF.